A selection of T cell receptor beta chains follows, all from one sample in a study of blood T cell repertoires in COVID-19. Libraries were prepared by immunoSEQ multiplex PCR; TCRdb keeps only in-frame clonotypes and omits some of them. The sample consists of 200,000 to 250,000 clones, around 80% of them appearing once. The sequencing sample was made of peripheral blood. The receptors here all came from a man aged 50-59 years with active or convalescent COVID-19. Both conserved end residues are trimmed from each CDR3. D genes are given only for firm matches. Where a row states a size, it is once, few, many or the class of an expanded clone; other rows omit it.

d_gene | j_gene | abundance | v_gene | CDR3aa
. | TRBJ1-2 | . | TRBV28 | ASSAGISLSGYT
TRBD2 | TRBJ2-7 | . | TRBV28 | ASSSGTSGRAREQY
TRBD1 | TRBJ1-2 | . | TRBV18 | ASSPGTGVGYT
. | TRBJ1-2 | many | TRBV3-1/TRBV3-2 | ASSQTLRDSNYGYT
. | TRBJ1-3 | . | TRBV3-1/TRBV3-2 | ASSQLPGVSGNTIY
TRBD2 | TRBJ2-5 | . | TRBV10-3 | AISLLAGGQETQY
TRBD1 | TRBJ1-1 | once | TRBV7-9 | ASSFPGQAVMNTEAF
TRBD2 | TRBJ2-5 | . | TRBV7-3 | ASSLSPPFGLAGGREETQY
. | TRBJ2-1 | . | TRBV6-2/TRBV6-3 | ASSYTDNEQF
. | TRBJ1-1 | . | TRBV15 | ATSRDRGRGEAF
. | TRBJ2-3 | . | TRBV5-6 | ASSLDQSRWAQY
. | TRBJ1-3 | few | TRBV21-1 | ASPGTGANTIY
TRBD1 | TRBJ2-7 | . | TRBV5-5 | ASTKQSGQGYEQY
. | TRBJ1-6 | . | TRBV28 | ASSLKQYSPLH
TRBD1 | TRBJ1-1 | . | TRBV28 | ASKQGKNTEAF
TRBD1 | TRBJ1-4 | . | TRBV28 | ATKNGQGNEKLF
TRBD2 | TRBJ2-7 | . | TRBV6-5 | ASSYGLAGEQY
. | TRBJ1-4 | . | TRBV6-4 | ASTGEGVLMKGLF
. | TRBJ2-5 | . | TRBV5-1 | ASSKGTDPVGETQY
TRBD1 | TRBJ1-5 | few | TRBV28 | ASRLGEYRGVGGDSNQPQH
TRBD1 | TRBJ1-2 | once | TRBV5-1 | ASSAAGTGNYGYT
TRBD2 | TRBJ2-2 | . | TRBV18 | ASSTPGGANTGELF
. | TRBJ2-5 | few | TRBV10-3 | AIRREETQY
TRBD2 | TRBJ2-7 | few | TRBV27 | ASSLGLAGGYEQY
TRBD1 | TRBJ1-2 | . | TRBV4-1 | ASSLGQGNYGYT
. | TRBJ2-2 | . | TRBV5-1 | ASSLSATVNTGELF
TRBD1 | TRBJ1-1 | . | TRBV6-1 | ASSRQGRTEAF
. | TRBJ2-5 | . | TRBV7-9 | ASSPSGADSSLQETQY
. | TRBJ1-1 | . | TRBV6-5 | ASSAAARNTEAF
. | TRBJ2-1 | . | TRBV7-2 | ASSLTAYNEQF
TRBD2 | TRBJ2-5 | . | TRBV5-1 | ASSFRRGGLETQY
. | TRBJ2-5 | . | TRBV12-5 | ASGPQGWETQY
TRBD1 | TRBJ1-4 | . | TRBV7-3 | ASSRDSFNEKLF
. | TRBJ2-1 | . | TRBV6-6 | ASSYSVTSLSDEQF
. | TRBJ2-3 | . | TRBV28 | ASSPLLDTQY